These 32 T cell receptor beta chains came from one sample sequenced in a study of cytomegalovirus exposure and HLA in healthy donors. The PCR contained 60 Vbeta and 13 Jbeta primers. The assay was immunoSEQ multiplex PCR, and TCRdb's table has in-frame clones only and misses some. Here the sample spans approximately 140,000 clones, around 79% being singletons. The source material was PBMCs. These TCRs come from a young man in good health and CMV-seronegative.

The rearrangement uses TRBV7-9 and TRBJ1-3, with 11 bases matching TRBD1. This CDR3 contains 15 residues. Germline trimming cut 2 bases from V and 7 bases from J; bases unmatched to any gene: 4. CDR1 is SEHNR and CDR2 is FQNEAQ in the germline V gene (reference sequence). This CDR3 reads CASSLIGQGANTIYF. CDR3 coding DNA: TGTGCCAGCAGCTTAATCGGACAGGGGGCTAACACCATATATTTT.

The chain couples TRBV5-5 to TRBJ1-1, with 8 bases aligning to TRBD1. The V gene end was trimmed by 7 bases and the J gene end by 5 bases; junction bases not matched to a gene: 4. Germline CDR1 reads SGHKS; CDR2 reads YYEKEE (reference sequence). The CDR3 covers 12 residues. The CDR3 DNA is TGTGCCAGCGCAGGGGGCGCGACTGAAGCTTTCTTT. This translates into CASAGGATEAFF.

This clone was found once. The chain links TRBV10-2 to TRBJ2-1; perhaps TRBD2 as D (7 bases). Germline V gene sequence: CDR1 WSHSY, CDR2 SAAADI. CDR3 length equals 16 residues. V shed 0 bases and J shed 1 base, with 10 bases lying between them. This CDR3 is CASSESGGASYNEQFF. The DNA for the CDR3 is TGCGCCAGCAGTGAGTCGGGGGGGGCGTCCTACAATGAGCAGTTCTTC.

The sample holds one count of this clone. The J gene is TRBJ2-7, the V gene TRBV4-1; 11 nucleotides align to TRBD1. Germline values: CDR1 MGHRA, CDR2 YSYEKL. The CDR3 spans 15 residues. V gave up 2 bases and J gave up 3 bases; unmatched junction bases: 3. The CDR3, as DNA: TGCGCCAGCAGCCAAACCGGGACAGGGGGCTACGAGCAGTACTTC. Translation: CASSQTGTGGYEQYF.

The V gene is TRBV9, the J gene TRBJ1-2; D might be TRBD1 (5 bases). CDR3 length equals 15 residues. Germline lookup yields CDR1 SGDLS and CDR2 YYNGEE. V lost 0 bases, J lost 2 bases, and 11 bases lay in between. CDR3 DNA: TGTGCCAGCAGCGTAGAGGTGGGGGGGAACTATGGCTACACCTTC. This codes for CASSVEVGGNYGYTF.

The gene calls are TRBV30 and TRBJ1-1; D gene unclear. Trimming cost V 0 bases and J 3 bases, with 8 bases left between them. CDR3 length equals 13 residues. CDR1 GTSNPN and CDR2 SVGIG come from the germline V gene (reference sequence). This CDR3 reads CAWSVTAHTEAFF. The CDR3 DNA sequence: TGTGCCTGGAGTGTTACAGCACACACTGAAGCTTTCTTT.

The chain employs TRBV6-5 and TRBJ1-2, with a possible D match to TRBD1 (6 bases). V lost 0 bases and J 13 bases, leaving 21 bases between the germline ends. The length of the CDR3 is 15 residues. Germline V gives CDR1 MNHEY, CDR2 SVGAGI. The CDR3 DNA is TGTGCCAGCAGTTACTCAGGTGTCCGAGGACAGCGTCCCACCTTC. This gives the protein CASSYSGVRGQRPTF.

This clone was recorded only once. This rearrangement joins TRBV7-3 to TRBJ1-3; tentative D call: TRBD1 (6 bases). This CDR3 is 15 amino acids long. The V and J ends lost 1 base and 2 bases respectively, with 9 bases between them. Germline V lookup: CDR1 SGHTA, CDR2 FQGTGA. The CDR3 loop is CASSLSAGAGNTIYF. The CDR3 bases are TGTGCCAGCAGCTTAAGCGCAGGGGCTGGAAACACCATATATTTT.

The rearrangement joins TRBV5-1 to TRBJ2-1; TRBD2 is a possible D gene (6 bases). The germline V and J ends were trimmed by 0 bases and 10 bases, with 11 bases remaining between them. Germline CDR1 and CDR2: SGHRS and YFSETQ. The CDR3 is 13 amino acids. CDR3 nucleotides: TGCGCCAGCAGCTTGGGCCAGGGAGGCGAGCAGTTCTTC. Its translation is CASSLGQGGEQFF.

A word on this clone: This sample includes further DNA sequences coding for the same CDR3. This chain connects TRBV9 to TRBJ1-1; D unresolved. CDR3 length: 13 amino acids. V was pared by 0 bases and J by 1 base, with 4 bases between. Germline V gene sequence: CDR1 SGDLS, CDR2 YYNGEE. The CDR3 loop reads CASSVAGNTEAFF. In DNA form, the CDR3 reads TGTGCCAGCAGCGTAGCGGGGAACACTGAAGCTTTCTTT.

The chain couples TRBV6-5 to TRBJ2-2; D is possibly TRBD1 (5 bases). CDR3 length: 16 residues. Deletions cut 1 base from V and 4 bases from J, with 13 bases between. Per germline, CDR1 MNHEY and CDR2 SVGAGI. The CDR3 nucleotides read TGTGCCAGCAGTTACTGGGCCGCAGGGTCCACCGGGGAGCTGTTTTTT. Protein: CASSYWAAGSTGELFF.

The chain uses TRBV5-4 and TRBJ2-5; D might be TRBD2 (5 bases). The CDR3 is 13 residues long. Germline CDR1 SGHNT, CDR2 YYREEE (reference sequence). V lost 4 bases, J lost 9 bases, and 16 bases lay in between. CDR3 amino acids: CASSRVGSEAQYF. CDR3 nucleotide sequence: TGTGCCAGCAGCAGAGTGGGTTCGGAGGCCCAGTACTTC.

The V call is TRBV7-6, the J call TRBJ2-2; D is unclear. The V gene lost 1 base and the J gene lost 5 bases, with 14 bases spanning the gap. The germline V gene encodes CDR1 SGHVS and CDR2 FNYEAQ. This CDR3 is 16 amino acids long. The DNA of the CDR3 is TGTGCCAGCAGCTTAGAGCCGGTTCCCATGACCGGGGAGCTGTTTTTT. It encodes CASSLEPVPMTGELFF.

V usage is TRBV29-1 and J usage is TRBJ2-3; D is unresolved. The V and J ends lost 2 bases and 0 bases respectively, with 12 bases between them. The CDR3 has 15 amino acids. The germline gives CDR1 SQVTM, CDR2 ANQGSEA. The CDR3 here is CSVEKFQASTDTQYF. The CDR3, as DNA: TGCAGCGTTGAAAAGTTTCAGGCTAGCACAGATACGCAGTATTTT.

CDR3 sequence (DNA): TGTGCCAGCAGCTTACACAGGGAGGGGACTGAAGCTTTCTTT. It encodes CASSLHREGTEAFF. The chain carries TRBV7-2 and TRBJ1-1; possibly TRBD1 for D (6 bases). V dropped 2 bases and J dropped 5 bases, with 12 bases sitting between them. In germline, CDR1 is SGHTA, CDR2 FQGNSA. The CDR3 has 14 residues.

This chain joins TRBV30 and TRBJ2-3; possibly TRBD2 for D (7 bases). Germline CDR1 GTSNPN, CDR2 SVGIG (reference sequence). This CDR3 is 14 amino acids long. V shed 0 bases and J shed 1 base, with 8 bases lying between them. CDR3 loop: CAWSVGGGTDTQYF. In nucleotides, the CDR3 is TGTGCCTGGAGTGTAGGGGGGGGCACAGATACGCAGTATTTT.

This clone was counted once. The rearrangement uses TRBV5-1 and TRBJ2-1; 7 bases map to TRBD1. The CDR3 covers 15 residues. Germline V lookup: CDR1 SGHRS, CDR2 YFSETQ. Trimming took 0 bases from V and 3 from J; bases not matched to a gene: 3. The CDR3 DNA reads TGCGCCAGCAGCTTGGTTGGGACAGACTACAATGAGCAGTTCTTC. Amino acids: CASSLVGTDYNEQFF. Supplemented by reference TRBV5-1 and TRBJ2-1, the full variable domain reads KAGVTQTPRYLIKTRGQQVTLSCSPISGHRSVSWYQQTPGQGLQFLFEYFSETQRNKGNFPGRFSGRQFSNSRSEMNVSTLELGDSALYLCASSLVGTDYNEQFFGPGTRLTVL.

The chain employs TRBV9 and TRBJ2-5, with D possibly matching TRBD2 (7 bases). Trimming removed 4 bases at V and 2 bases at J, with 15 bases between. This CDR3 region has 15 residues. Germline V gene lookup returns CDR1 SGDLS and CDR2 YYNGEE. This chain's CDR3 is CASSSQGGGQETQYF. CDR3 DNA sequence: TGTGCCAGCAGCTCTCAGGGAGGGGGACAAGAGACCCAGTACTTC.

The rearrangement joins TRBV6-5 to TRBJ1-1; no firm D call. Germline values: CDR1 MNHEY, CDR2 SVGAGI. The CDR3 runs 14 residues. V was pared by 3 bases and J by 3 bases, with 11 bases between. The CDR3 bases are TGTGCCAGCAGTTATAGAGGCCCATACACTGAAGCTTTCTTT. Translated, it gives CASSYRGPYTEAFF.

This chain links TRBV7-9 with TRBJ1-4; D may be TRBD1 (5 bases). Germline V gene data show CDR1 as SEHNR and CDR2 as FQNEAQ (reference sequence). Trimming removed 11 bases from V and 12 bases from J, with 22 bases in between. This CDR3 region has 13 residues. The CDR3 region has the DNA TGTGCCGCCGGTGACAGCCCTCGAGAGGAACTGTTTTTT. Translation: CAAGDSPREELFF. Together with reference TRBV7-9 and TRBJ1-4, the CDR3 gives the full variable domain: DTGVSQNPRHKITKRGQNVTFRCDPISEHNRLYWYRQTLGQGPEFLTYFQNEAQLEKSRLLSDRFSAERPKGSFSTLEIQRTEQGDSAMYLCAAGDSPREELFFGSGTQLSVL.

The rearrangement links TRBV5-1 to TRBJ2-1; possible D gene TRBD1, 6 bases. V lost 0 bases and J 4 bases, leaving 8 bases between the germline ends. The CDR3 is made up of 14 amino acids. Looked up from germline, CDR1 is SGHRS and CDR2 is YFSETQ. The CDR3 nucleotides read TGCGCCAGCAGCTTGGGACAGGAGTACAATGAGCAGTTCTTC. It yields the protein CASSLGQEYNEQFF.

The table lists this clone with a few counts. V and J are TRBV27 and TRBJ1-5; 8 nucleotides match TRBD1. There are 15 residues in the CDR3. CDR1 is MNHEY and CDR2 is SMNVEV in the germline V gene (reference sequence). V shed 6 bases and J 2 bases; nucleotides not matched to a gene: 6. CDR3 region: CASRGWGQGNQPQHF. Written as DNA, the CDR3 is TGTGCCAGCAGAGGGTGGGGACAGGGCAATCAGCCCCAGCATTTT.

The rearrangement links TRBV9 to TRBJ2-1; D might be TRBD2 (5 bases). The CDR3 spans 15 residues. Trimming shortened V by 0 bases and J by 8 bases, and 15 bases separated the two germline ends. Germline values: CDR1 SGDLS, CDR2 YYNGEE. The CDR3 reads CASSVASSAWHEQFF. For the CDR3, the DNA is TGTGCCAGCAGCGTAGCTAGTAGCGCTTGGCATGAGCAGTTCTTC. Full variable domain (outside the CDR3, taken from reference TRBV9 and TRBJ2-1): DSGVTQTPKHLITATGQRVTLRCSPRSGDLSVYWYQQSLDQGLQFLIQYYNGEERAKGNILERFSAQQFPDLHSELNLSSLELGDSALYFCASSVASSAWHEQFFGPGTRLTVL.

This chain uses TRBV7-9 with TRBJ1-2, with D possibly matching TRBD1 (6 bases). V was pared by 0 bases and J by 4 bases, with 12 bases between. The germline gives CDR1 SEHNR, CDR2 FQNEAQ (reference sequence). The length of the CDR3 is 15 residues. CDR3 region: CASSLATGQSYGYTF. CDR3 nucleotide sequence: TGTGCCAGCAGCTTAGCGACAGGACAGTCCTATGGCTACACCTTC.

This chain links TRBV13 with TRBJ2-1, with TRBD1 matching 10 bases. V shed 4 bases, J shed 8 bases, and the junction held 8 bases outside the gene matches. Germline loops: CDR1 PRHDT, CDR2 FYEKMQ (reference sequence). The CDR3 is made up of 15 amino acids. This CDR3 reads CASSWDGTGDYEQFF. CDR3 DNA: TGTGCCAGCAGCTGGGACGGGACAGGGGATTATGAGCAGTTCTTC.

The chain couples TRBV7-9 to TRBJ1-5; D might be TRBD1 (5 bases). The CDR3 covers 12 residues. Germline-derived CDR1 and CDR2 are SEHNR and FQNEAQ (reference sequence). V gave up 1 base and J gave up 10 bases, with 8 bases separating them. The chain's CDR3 is CASSLGQGPQHF. DNA for the CDR3: TGTGCCAGCAGCTTAGGTCAGGGACCCCAGCATTTT.

The CDR3 nucleotides read TGTGCCACCAGCAGGTCGTACGGGACAGGGGGCATCGGAGATACGCAGTATTTT. Protein product: CATSRSYGTGGIGDTQYF. This chain joins TRBV15 and TRBJ2-3, with TRBD1 identical over 12 bases. Per the germline V gene, CDR1 is LNHNV and CDR2 is YYDKDF (reference sequence). The CDR3 loop spans 18 amino acids. J lost 5 bases, V lost 3 bases, and 12 bases had no gene match.

This sequence joins TRBV11-1 and TRBJ1-6; maybe TRBD1 (5 bases). The CDR3 has 14 residues. Trimming removed 2 bases from V and 14 bases from J, with 16 bases in between. CDR1 and CDR2 (germline): SGHAT, FQDESV (reference sequence). CDR3 in DNA: TGTGCCAGCAGCTTAAAAAGCTCCCAGGGCACCCTCCACTTT. Protein sequence: CASSLKSSQGTLHF.

This sequence joins TRBV19 and TRBJ2-3; 7 bases fit TRBD2. Germline CDR1 and CDR2: LNHDA and SQIVND (reference sequence). The CDR3 is made up of 15 amino acids. Germline trimming cut 1 base from V and 3 bases from J; bases unmatched to any gene: 4. The CDR3 sequence: CASSIGTSKTDTQYF. CDR3 bases: TGTGCCAGTAGTATAGGGACTAGTAAGACAGATACGCAGTATTTT.

The genes are TRBV18 and TRBJ1-2; 11 positions match TRBD1. The CDR3 loop spans 14 amino acids. Germline values: CDR1 KGHSH, CDR2 LQKENI. Trimming cost V 3 bases and J 4 bases; bases outside gene matches: 1. Here the CDR3 DNA reads TGTGCCAGCTCACCTGGACAGGGGGCCTATGGCTACACCTTC. Protein: CASSPGQGAYGYTF.

The genes are TRBV5-1 and TRBJ1-6; D is perhaps TRBD1 (6 bases). The CDR3 consists of 15 residues. V lost 0 bases and J 9 bases, leaving 13 bases between the germline ends. Germline CDR1 SGHRS, CDR2 YFSETQ. In DNA form, the CDR3 reads TGCGCCAGCAGCTTGGATCCAGGGGCAGGTTCACCCCTCCACTTT. Translation: CASSLDPGAGSPLHF. Looking up the rest from reference TRBV5-1 and TRBJ1-6 gives the full variable domain: KAGVTQTPRYLIKTRGQQVTLSCSPISGHRSVSWYQQTPGQGLQFLFEYFSETQRNKGNFPGRFSGRQFSNSRSEMNVSTLELGDSALYLCASSLDPGAGSPLHFGNGTRLTVT.

In its sample, this clone was seen a few times. The V gene is TRBV4-3, the J gene TRBJ2-7, with D tentatively TRBD1 (6 bases). Trimming pared 1 base from V and 2 bases from J, leaving 9 bases between. CDR3 size: 14 residues. The germline gives CDR1 LGHNA, CDR2 YSLEER. CDR3 in amino acids: CASSQVQGTYEQYF. In DNA, the CDR3 is TGCGCCAGCAGCCAAGTACAGGGCACCTACGAGCAGTACTTC.